A single sample is the source of the 24 T cell receptor beta chains below, sequenced in a study of blood T cell repertoires in COVID-19. This table comes from immunoSEQ multiplex PCR, and its TCRdb copy is limited to in-frame clones, with some not included. This sample yields 250,000 to 350,000 clones, of which 85% to 90% are seen a single time; roughly 12% belongs to the top ten. Input material: peripheral blood. Every receptor here comes from a woman in her 30s with COVID-19, enrolled during active disease.

V is TRBV2 and J is TRBJ2-1; D gene ambiguous. Deletions cut 11 bases from V and 0 bases from J, with 8 bases between. The CDR3 extends over 12 amino acids. CDR1 and CDR2 (germline): SNHLY, FYNNEI. The chain's CDR3 is CALFLSYNEQFF. For the CDR3, the DNA is TGTGCCCTCTTTCTCTCCTACAATGAGCAGTTCTTC.

The gene calls are TRBV19 and TRBJ2-3; 7 nucleotides align to TRBD2. Trimming at V came to 5 bases and at J to 2 bases, leaving 13 bases not matched to a gene. Germline V gene sequence: CDR1 LNHDA, CDR2 SQIVND (reference sequence). The CDR3 is 17 amino acids. CDR3 sequence reads: CASSSRVAGRPTDTQYF. The CDR3 coding sequence is TGTGCCAGTAGTTCCCGGGTAGCGGGTCGACCCACAGATACGCAGTATTTT.

The CDR3: CASSLRGGTNYGYTF. CDR3 in DNA: TGTGCCAGCAGTTTAAGGGGGGGAACTAACTATGGCTACACCTTC. This chain connects TRBV27 to TRBJ1-2; D is possibly TRBD1 (6 bases). The germline CDR1 and CDR2 sequences are MNHEY and SMNVEV (reference sequence). This CDR3 is built from 15 residues. Trimming left V 2 bases short and J 0 bases short, with 10 bases between.

This clone was observed once. The chain links TRBV30 to TRBJ1-5, with D uncertain. V lost 3 bases, J lost 2 bases, and 5 bases lay in between. Germline CDR1 is GTSNPN and CDR2 is SVGIG (reference sequence). There are 12 residues in the CDR3. CDR3 in DNA: TGTGCCTGGAGAGAGGGCAATCAGCCCCAGCATTTT. It yields the protein CAWREGNQPQHF. Supplemented by reference TRBV30 and TRBJ1-5, the full variable domain reads SQTIHQWPATLVQPVGSPLSLECTVEGTSNPNLYWYRQAAGRGLQLLFYSVGIGQISSEVPQNLSASRPQDRQFILSSKKLLLSDSGFYLCAWREGNQPQHFGDGTRLSIL.

The rearrangement uses TRBV5-5 and TRBJ2-5, with 8 bases fitting TRBD2. The length of the CDR3 is 15 residues. Germline V CDR1 and CDR2: SGHKS, YYEKEE (reference sequence). V lost 4 bases, J lost 4 bases, and 9 bases stayed unmatched. The CDR3 nucleotides are TGTGCCAGCAGCCCTGGGACTAGGAGTAGAGAGACCCAGTACTTC. Translated: CASSPGTRSRETQYF.

The rearrangement joins TRBV6-5 to TRBJ2-6, with 8 bases aligning to TRBD1. The V gene end was trimmed by 1 base and the J gene end by 4 bases; junction bases not matched to a gene: 3. The CDR3 spans 16 residues. Germline V gives CDR1 MNHEY, CDR2 SVGAGI. CDR3 in DNA: TGTGCCAGCAGTTACTGGACAGGGACCGGGGCCAACGTCCTGACTTTC. Translating gives CASSYWTGTGANVLTF.

The gene calls are TRBV4-1 and TRBJ2-1; TRBD2 might be the D (6 bases). Germline CDR1 and CDR2: MGHRA and YSYEKL. V shed 4 bases and J shed 8 bases, with 21 bases lying between them. This CDR3 is built from 16 residues. In nucleotides, the CDR3 is TGCGCCAGCAGCCGCAGGCCGGGACTTGGAGGGGATGAGCAGTTCTTC. Protein: CASSRRPGLGGDEQFF.

The gene calls are TRBV7-2 and TRBJ2-3, with TRBD2 matching 7 bases. CDR3 length: 16 residues. The germline CDR1 and CDR2 sequences are SGHTA and FQGNSA. Germline trimming cut 5 bases from V and 4 bases from J; bases unmatched to any gene: 12. The CDR3, as DNA: TGTGCCAGCAGCCTAGGATCGGCGGGAGACTCAGATACGCAGTATTTT. Its protein product is CASSLGSAGDSDTQYF.

This chain connects TRBV6-2 or TRBV6-3 to TRBJ2-1, with 8 bases lining up with TRBD2. CDR3 size: 16 residues. V shed 6 bases, J shed 0 bases, and the junction held 7 bases outside the gene matches. The germline V gene has CDR1 MNHEY and CDR2 SVGEGT. CDR3 nucleotide sequence: TGTGCCAGCAGCCCCTGGAGCGGGAGCTCCTACAATGAGCAGTTCTTC. It yields the protein CASSPWSGSSYNEQFF.

The chain couples TRBV19 to TRBJ1-3, with D hard to call. The CDR3 runs 15 residues. V gave up 9 bases and J gave up 0 bases, with 15 bases separating them. Germline loops: CDR1 LNHDA, CDR2 SQIVND (reference sequence). CDR3 sequence: CASGRELTSGNTIYF. As DNA, the CDR3 is TGTGCCAGCGGGCGGGAACTGACCTCTGGAAACACCATATATTTT.

The rearrangement uses TRBV18 and TRBJ2-3, with 8 bases lining up with TRBD1. Germline CDR1 and CDR2: KGHSH and LQKENI. J lost 4 bases, V lost 3 bases, and 3 bases had no gene match. CDR3 size: 14 residues. The CDR3 sequence: CASSPGQASDTQYF. CDR3 bases: TGTGCCAGCTCACCGGGACAGGCATCAGATACGCAGTATTTT.

This chain uses TRBV27 with TRBJ1-2; maybe TRBD1 (6 bases). Looked up from germline, CDR1 is MNHEY and CDR2 is SMNVEV (reference sequence). The CDR3 covers 14 residues. V was shortened by 6 bases and J by 7 bases, with 18 bases between the two germline ends. CDR3 residues: CASRLGGGAGGYTF. In DNA form, the CDR3 reads TGTGCCAGCAGACTAGGCGGGGGCGCTGGTGGCTACACCTTC.

On this clone: The DNA is left out, because the CDR3 cannot be placed on it with certainty; the CDR3 is given as TCRdb lists it. The genes are TRBV6-2 or TRBV6-3 and TRBJ2-1; TRBD2 is the table's D call, not checked against the DNA. Inclusive of both ends, the CDR3 amounts to 19 amino acids. Germline V gene data show CDR1 as MNHEY and CDR2 as SVGEGT. The CDR3 is CASSYTFGGGAVSYNEQFF.

This rearrangement joins TRBV21-1 to TRBJ2-6; the listed D gene, TRBD1, was not tested against the DNA. TRBV21-1 is shown as a pseudogene. The length of the CDR3 is 15 residues. The CDR3 loop is CASLVASRGANVLTF. The CDR3 DNA follows: TGTGCCAGCCTCGTGGCCTCTCGAGGGGCCAACGTCCTGACTTTC.

The chain recombines TRBV30 with TRBJ1-6, with D perhaps TRBD1 (5 bases). The CDR3 consists of 15 residues. V was shortened by 2 bases and J by 6 bases, with 14 bases between the two germline ends. CDR1 is GTSNPN and CDR2 is SVGIG in the germline V gene (reference sequence). Here the CDR3 reads CAWSRGRRTNSPLHF. DNA of the CDR3: TGTGCCTGGAGTAGGGGCCGTAGAACTAATTCACCCCTCCACTTT.

This rearrangement joins TRBV6-5 to TRBJ2-7; 9 bases agree with TRBD1. Trimming removed 6 bases from V and 0 bases from J; junction bases left unmatched: 6. The CDR3 covers 15 residues. Germline V lookup: CDR1 MNHEY, CDR2 SVGAGI. The CDR3 protein is CASSWTGEASYEQYF. The CDR3 nucleotides read TGTGCCAGCAGCTGGACAGGGGAAGCCTCCTACGAGCAGTACTTC.

V and J are TRBV7-3 and TRBJ1-2; 8 nucleotides line up with TRBD1. The CDR3 runs 13 residues. The V and J ends lost 4 bases and 8 bases, in that order; junction bases with no gene match: 6. Germline V gene data show CDR1 as SGHTA and CDR2 as FQGTGA. CDR3 DNA: TGTGCCAGCAGCTCCGGAGGGACAGGAGGCTACACCTTC. Amino acid sequence: CASSSGGTGGYTF.

The chain links TRBV19 to TRBJ2-7, with 8 positions matching TRBD2. Germline CDR1 and CDR2: LNHDA and SQIVND (reference sequence). The V gene end was trimmed by 6 bases and the J gene end by 2 bases; junction bases not matched to a gene: 6. The CDR3 extends over 14 amino acids. The CDR3 spells CASSRGGLPYEQYF. CDR3 bases: TGTGCCAGTAGCCGGGGGGGACTACCCTACGAGCAGTACTTC.

The CDR3 DNA sequence: TGTGCCAGCAGCCTAGGGACAGGGTGGCTAGTCGACACTGAAGCTTTCTTT. Amino acids: CASSLGTGWLVDTEAFF. The chain employs TRBV4-2 and TRBJ1-1; TRBD1 matches at 9 bases. This CDR3 is 17 amino acids long. With 4 bases clipped from V and 3 bases from J, the junction kept 12 bases outside the gene matches. Germline assignment: CDR1 LGHNA and CDR2 YNFKEQ.

The chain carries TRBV15 and TRBJ2-1, with TRBD2 identical over 9 bases. The CDR3 is 15 amino acids. J gave up 4 bases and V 4 bases, and 5 bases lay outside the gene matches. Looked up from germline, CDR1 is LNHNV and CDR2 is YYDKDF (reference sequence). DNA of the CDR3: TGTGCCACCAGCACGAGCGGGAGGAAATACAATGAGCAGTTCTTC. Protein: CATSTSGRKYNEQFF.

CDR3 sequence reads: CASSLSRGYEQYF. The CDR3 nucleotides read TGTGCCAGCAGTTTATCGCGGGGCTACGAGCAGTACTTC. The V call is TRBV28, the J call TRBJ2-7; weak D call: TRBD2 (6 bases). CDR3 length: 13 amino acids. The germline CDR1 and CDR2 sequences are MDHEN and SYDVKM. The V end lost 1 base, the J end lost 3 bases, and 7 bases lay between the germline ends.

The chain links TRBV4-1 to TRBJ2-7, with TRBD1 matching over 8 bases. CDR3 size: 15 residues. J was trimmed by 3 bases and V by 5 bases; bases with no gene match: 9. From germline, CDR1 is MGHRA and CDR2 YSYEKL. CDR3 bases: TGCGCCAGCAGCACCCCCGGGACAGGCTTCTACGAGCAGTACTTC. Translating it yields CASSTPGTGFYEQYF.

The chain carries TRBV11-3 and TRBJ2-5; TRBD2 agrees at 9 bases. J gave up 4 bases and V 1 base, and 4 bases lay outside the gene matches. This CDR3 has 15 residues. The germline gives CDR1 SGHNT, CDR2 YENEEA. CDR3 in amino acids: CASSLGLAVGETQYF. The CDR3, as DNA: TGTGCCAGCAGCTTAGGACTAGCGGTAGGAGAGACCCAGTACTTC.

The V gene is TRBV6-6, the J gene TRBJ2-7, with 8 positions matching TRBD2. Germline loops: CDR1 MNHNY, CDR2 SVGAGI (reference sequence). The CDR3 contains 18 residues. V lost 5 bases and J lost 4; bases outside the gene matches: 19. The CDR3 coding sequence is TGTGCCAGCAGTCTTCAGTCCCCCAGCACTAGCGGTACTTACGAGCAGTACTTC. Encoded protein: CASSLQSPSTSGTYEQYF.